This is a list of T cell receptor beta chains from one sample in a study of blood T cells in healthy people across ages. One entry per CDR3 protein, called by TCRdb with MiXCR from the 5' RACE reads. Of about 800,000 distinct CDR3 sequences in the sample, 20% to 25% were seen once. The sample was also linked to a second study, of T cells of mothers and their children.

Input material: blood. The receptors originated from a boy younger than 18 in good health. Both conserved end residues are part of each CDR3. Fields, in order: CDR3 DNA, CDR3 protein, D gene, J gene, V gene, clone size. D genes are given only for firm matches. Only part of the rows carry a size: once, few, many, or a class if the clone is expanded.

cdr3_nt: TGTGCCAGCAGGTGGACTAGCGGGGGCACCGGGGAGCTGTTTTTT; cdr3_aa: CASRWTSGGTGELFF; d_call: NA; j_call: TRBJ2-2; v_call: TRBV21-1; clone_size: few
cdr3_nt: TGTGCCAGCAGTGAACTAGCGGGAGAGGGTACAGATACGCAGTATTTT; cdr3_aa: CASSELAGEGTDTQYF; d_call: TRBD2; j_call: TRBJ2-3; v_call: TRBV2; clone_size: NA
cdr3_nt: TGCGCCAGCAGCCCAATACTAGCGGGAGTTGGTGACGAGCAGTACTTC; cdr3_aa: CASSPILAGVGDEQYF; d_call: TRBD2; j_call: TRBJ2-7; v_call: TRBV4-1; clone_size: few
cdr3_nt: TGTGCCAGCAGCCCCCAACGGGGTCGGTTTAGGGGGGGGGACATTCAGTACTTC; cdr3_aa: CASSPQRGRFRGGDIQYF; d_call: NA; j_call: TRBJ2-4; v_call: TRBV7-9; clone_size: few
cdr3_nt: TGTGCCAGCGGCTATCGGGACAGGAAAATCTACGAGCAGTACTTC; cdr3_aa: CASGYRDRKIYEQYF; d_call: TRBD1; j_call: TRBJ2-7; v_call: TRBV7-2; clone_size: many
cdr3_nt: TGTGCCAGCAGCTTAGGGGGTCCGCAGTACGAGCAGTACTTC; cdr3_aa: CASSLGGPQYEQYF; d_call: NA; j_call: TRBJ2-7; v_call: TRBV28; clone_size: NA
cdr3_nt: TGCGCCAGCAGCCAAGAGGTTAGCGGGGGAGATACGCAGTATTTT; cdr3_aa: CASSQEVSGGDTQYF; d_call: TRBD2; j_call: TRBJ2-3; v_call: TRBV4-3; clone_size: NA
cdr3_nt: TGTGCCAGCAGTAGCGGGGCCCCCCCTTACAATGAGCAGTTCTTC; cdr3_aa: CASSSGAPPYNEQFF; d_call: TRBD2; j_call: TRBJ2-1; v_call: TRBV28; clone_size: few
cdr3_nt: TGTGCCAGCAGCTTAGAGCAGCTTCCCCAAGAGACCCAGTACTTC; cdr3_aa: CASSLEQLPQETQYF; d_call: NA; j_call: TRBJ2-5; v_call: TRBV7-9; clone_size: few
cdr3_nt: TGCGCCAGCAGCAGACTAGCGGGGGTTTCGGATACGCAGTATTTT; cdr3_aa: CASSRLAGVSDTQYF; d_call: TRBD2; j_call: TRBJ2-3; v_call: TRBV5-1; clone_size: NA
cdr3_nt: TGTGCCAGCAGTTACTCGGCTGGGATTTCCTCTGGGGCCAACGTCCTGACTTTC; cdr3_aa: CASSYSAGISSGANVLTF; d_call: NA; j_call: TRBJ2-6; v_call: TRBV6-5; clone_size: NA
cdr3_nt: TGTGCCAGCAGTCTCGGGACTAGCGGCCACGAGCAGTACTTC; cdr3_aa: CASSLGTSGHEQYF; d_call: TRBD2; j_call: TRBJ2-7; v_call: TRBV12-3/TRBV12-4; clone_size: few
cdr3_nt: TGCGCCAGCAGCCAAGATATTGGACAGGGAAGGGAGACCCAGTACTTC; cdr3_aa: CASSQDIGQGRETQYF; d_call: TRBD1; j_call: TRBJ2-5; v_call: TRBV4-3; clone_size: NA
cdr3_nt: TGCAGTGCTAGGGCCGGGACAGGGTCCCGGCATCCCTACGAGCAGTACTTC; cdr3_aa: CSARAGTGSRHPYEQYF; d_call: TRBD1; j_call: TRBJ2-7; v_call: TRBV20-1; clone_size: few
cdr3_nt: TGTGCCAGCAGAGAGGACGGGCTCTATAATTCACCCCTCCACTTT; cdr3_aa: CASREDGLYNSPLHF; d_call: NA; j_call: TRBJ1-6; v_call: TRBV6-5; clone_size: NA
cdr3_nt: TGTGCCAGCAGCGGGAAGACAGGGGACGAGCAGTACTTC; cdr3_aa: CASSGKTGDEQYF; d_call: TRBD1; j_call: TRBJ2-7; v_call: TRBV7-9; clone_size: NA
cdr3_nt: TGTGCCAGCAGCCAAGGGGGGACATTGGTTCGGGTGTTTTTCTTTAGATACGAGCAGTACTTC; cdr3_aa: CASSQGGTLVRVFFFRYEQYF; d_call: NA; j_call: TRBJ2-7; v_call: TRBV4-2; clone_size: NA
cdr3_nt: TGTGCCAGCAGTTTGGGGGCCGGGGGGATTCAGCCCCAGCATTTT; cdr3_aa: CASSLGAGGIQPQHF; d_call: NA; j_call: TRBJ1-5; v_call: TRBV12-3/TRBV12-4; clone_size: NA
cdr3_nt: TGCGCCAGCAGCCAAGAACAGGGGGCGCGCACTGAAGCTTTCTTT; cdr3_aa: CASSQEQGARTEAFF; d_call: TRBD1; j_call: TRBJ1-1; v_call: TRBV4-3; clone_size: few
cdr3_nt: TGTGCCAGCAGCTTCGGACGGAAACAAGAGACCCAGTACTTC; cdr3_aa: CASSFGRKQETQYF; d_call: NA; j_call: TRBJ2-5; v_call: TRBV7-2; clone_size: NA
cdr3_nt: TGTGCCAGCAGTTACTCGTGGTACCCTGGAAACACCATATATTTT; cdr3_aa: CASSYSWYPGNTIYF; d_call: NA; j_call: TRBJ1-3; v_call: TRBV6-5; clone_size: few
cdr3_nt: TGTGCCAGCAGCCCCCAGGGGGACAGAACCTATGGCTACACCTTC; cdr3_aa: CASSPQGDRTYGYTF; d_call: TRBD1; j_call: TRBJ1-2; v_call: TRBV27; clone_size: NA
cdr3_nt: TGTGCCAGCAGTAGTACTTGGGCGGGCAATCAGCCCCAGCATTTT; cdr3_aa: CASSSTWAGNQPQHF; d_call: NA; j_call: TRBJ1-5; v_call: TRBV5-6; clone_size: NA
cdr3_nt: TGTGCCTGGAGAAGAGAGCACAACACTGAAGCTTTCTTT; cdr3_aa: CAWRREHNTEAFF; d_call: NA; j_call: TRBJ1-1; v_call: TRBV30; clone_size: few
cdr3_nt: TGCGCCAGCAGCCAAGATTCCGGCCCTGGGACTAGAATCTACGAGCAGTACTTC; cdr3_aa: CASSQDSGPGTRIYEQYF; d_call: TRBD2; j_call: TRBJ2-7; v_call: TRBV4-1; clone_size: NA
cdr3_nt: TGCGCCAGCACACCGGGTGGGACTAGCGGGAACTACGAGCAGTACTTC; cdr3_aa: CASTPGGTSGNYEQYF; d_call: TRBD2; j_call: TRBJ2-7; v_call: TRBV5-1; clone_size: few
cdr3_nt: TGTGCCAGCAGCTTAGCTCCCGGGACAGGGAACGAGCAGTACTTC; cdr3_aa: CASSLAPGTGNEQYF; d_call: TRBD1; j_call: TRBJ2-7; v_call: TRBV7-9; clone_size: few
cdr3_nt: TGTGCCAGCAGCCAAGATCGACAGTCAACGGCGGAGACCCAGTACTTC; cdr3_aa: CASSQDRQSTAETQYF; d_call: NA; j_call: TRBJ2-5; v_call: TRBV3-1; clone_size: NA
cdr3_nt: TGTGCCAGCAGCAAAACTACCTATGGCTACACCTTC; cdr3_aa: CASSKTTYGYTF; d_call: NA; j_call: TRBJ1-2; v_call: TRBV21-1; clone_size: NA
cdr3_nt: TGTGCCAGCAGGCACAGGGCCTCCTACGAGCAGTACTTC; cdr3_aa: CASRHRASYEQYF; d_call: NA; j_call: TRBJ2-7; v_call: TRBV28; clone_size: NA
cdr3_nt: TGCAGTGCTAGAGATTGGGGTAACCAGTACTTC; cdr3_aa: CSARDWGNQYF; d_call: NA; j_call: TRBJ2-5; v_call: TRBV20-1; clone_size: NA
cdr3_nt: TGCGCCAGCAGCTTGGAAGACAGTAGGAACACTGAAGCTTTCTTT; cdr3_aa: CASSLEDSRNTEAFF; d_call: NA; j_call: TRBJ1-1; v_call: TRBV5-1; clone_size: few
cdr3_nt: TGCAGCGTTGTAGGACGGGAAGAGACCCAGTACTTC; cdr3_aa: CSVVGREETQYF; d_call: NA; j_call: TRBJ2-5; v_call: TRBV29-1; clone_size: few
cdr3_nt: TGCGCCAGCGGCAATTGGCAGGGCGCGAACACTGAAGCTTTCTTT; cdr3_aa: CASGNWQGANTEAFF; d_call: NA; j_call: TRBJ1-1; v_call: TRBV4-1; clone_size: few
cdr3_nt: TGTGCCAGCACCACCGGCGTCGAGGGGTATGGCTACACCTTC; cdr3_aa: CASTTGVEGYGYTF; d_call: NA; j_call: TRBJ1-2; v_call: TRBV6-6; clone_size: few
cdr3_nt: TGCAGTGCCCGAAAAGACATCTACGACTCTGGAAACACCATATATTTT; cdr3_aa: CSARKDIYDSGNTIYF; d_call: NA; j_call: TRBJ1-3; v_call: TRBV20-1; clone_size: NA
cdr3_nt: TGCAGTGCTAGAGATGCGCTAGCGGGGGACTACGAGCAGTACTTC; cdr3_aa: CSARDALAGDYEQYF; d_call: TRBD2; j_call: TRBJ2-7; v_call: TRBV20-1; clone_size: NA
cdr3_nt: TGTGCCAGCAGCGACCGACAGAAGGCTGGAAACACCATATATTTT; cdr3_aa: CASSDRQKAGNTIYF; d_call: NA; j_call: TRBJ1-3; v_call: TRBV11-3; clone_size: few
cdr3_nt: TGTGCCAGCAGTCCCCAGGTTAGCGGGACCGGGGAGCTGTTTTTT; cdr3_aa: CASSPQVSGTGELFF; d_call: TRBD2; j_call: TRBJ2-2; v_call: TRBV28; clone_size: few
cdr3_nt: TGTGCCAGCAGCCCCGGACACATCCAAGAGACCCAGTACTTC; cdr3_aa: CASSPGHIQETQYF; d_call: NA; j_call: TRBJ2-5; v_call: TRBV3-1; clone_size: few
cdr3_nt: TGTGCCAGCAGCATCTCCAGAGGGCAGGGGTCGATTCGAAACACCATATATTTT; cdr3_aa: CASSISRGQGSIRNTIYF; d_call: NA; j_call: TRBJ1-3; v_call: TRBV21-1; clone_size: NA
cdr3_nt: TGTGCCAGCTCTTACGGGGCTAGCGGGAGCAATGAGCAGTTCTTC; cdr3_aa: CASSYGASGSNEQFF; d_call: TRBD2; j_call: TRBJ2-1; v_call: TRBV11-2; clone_size: few
cdr3_nt: TGTGCCAGCAGTTTTCGGGAAGTCGGTACGCAGTATTTT; cdr3_aa: CASSFREVGTQYF; d_call: NA; j_call: TRBJ2-3; v_call: TRBV27; clone_size: few
cdr3_nt: TGCAGTGCTAGAGGTAGCGGGAACGACTACAATGAGCAGTTCTTC; cdr3_aa: CSARGSGNDYNEQFF; d_call: TRBD2; j_call: TRBJ2-1; v_call: TRBV20-1; clone_size: NA
cdr3_nt: TGTGCCATCGCCGGGCTCGAGGGGGGCCCCCGGACCCAGTACTTC; cdr3_aa: CAIAGLEGGPRTQYF; d_call: NA; j_call: TRBJ2-5; v_call: TRBV10-3; clone_size: many
cdr3_nt: TGTGCCAGCAGCGCAGACTACCTTTCCACAGATACGCAGTATTTT; cdr3_aa: CASSADYLSTDTQYF; d_call: NA; j_call: TRBJ2-3; v_call: TRBV7-2; clone_size: few
cdr3_nt: TGCAGTGCTAGTGGGGGACAGGGTCCCTACGAGCAGTACTTC; cdr3_aa: CSASGGQGPYEQYF; d_call: TRBD1; j_call: TRBJ2-7; v_call: TRBV20-1; clone_size: few